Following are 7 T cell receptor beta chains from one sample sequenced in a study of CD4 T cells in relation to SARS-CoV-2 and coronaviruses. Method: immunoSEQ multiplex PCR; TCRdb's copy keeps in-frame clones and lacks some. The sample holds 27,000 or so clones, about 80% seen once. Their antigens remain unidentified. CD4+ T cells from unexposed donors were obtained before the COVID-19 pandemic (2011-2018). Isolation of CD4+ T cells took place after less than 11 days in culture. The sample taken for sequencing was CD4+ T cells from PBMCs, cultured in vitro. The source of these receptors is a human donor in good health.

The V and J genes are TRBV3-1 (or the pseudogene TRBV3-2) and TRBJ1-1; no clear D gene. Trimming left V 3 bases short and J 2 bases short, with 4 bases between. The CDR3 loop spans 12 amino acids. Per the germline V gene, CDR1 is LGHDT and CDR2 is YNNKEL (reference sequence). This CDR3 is CASSQFNTEAFF. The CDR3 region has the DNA TGTGCCAGCAGCCAGTTTAACACTGAAGCTTTCTTT.

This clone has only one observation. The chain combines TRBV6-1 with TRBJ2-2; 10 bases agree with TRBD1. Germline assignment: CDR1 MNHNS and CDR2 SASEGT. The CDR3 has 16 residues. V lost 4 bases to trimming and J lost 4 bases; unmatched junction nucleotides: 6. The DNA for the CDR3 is TGTGCCAGCAGTGGACAGGGGGCGCCCCTCACCGGGGAGCTGTTTTTT. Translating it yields CASSGQGAPLTGELFF.

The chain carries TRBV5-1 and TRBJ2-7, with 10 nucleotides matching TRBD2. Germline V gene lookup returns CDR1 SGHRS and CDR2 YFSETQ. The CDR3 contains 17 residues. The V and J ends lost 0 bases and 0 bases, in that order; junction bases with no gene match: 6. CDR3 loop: CASSLVLAGASSYEQYF. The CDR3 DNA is TGCGCCAGCAGCTTGGTCCTAGCGGGGGCCTCCTCCTACGAGCAGTACTTC.

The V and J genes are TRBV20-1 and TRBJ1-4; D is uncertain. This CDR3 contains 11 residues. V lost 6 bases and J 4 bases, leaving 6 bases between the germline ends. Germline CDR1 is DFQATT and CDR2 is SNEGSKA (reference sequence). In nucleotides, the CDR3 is TGCAGTGCACAAAATAATGAAAAACTGTTTTTT. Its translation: CSAQNNEKLFF.

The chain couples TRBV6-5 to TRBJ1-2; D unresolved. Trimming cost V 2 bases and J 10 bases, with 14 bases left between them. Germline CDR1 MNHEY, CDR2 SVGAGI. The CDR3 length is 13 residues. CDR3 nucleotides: TGTGCCAGCAGTTACGTCCAGCGCGGGTTCTACACCTTC. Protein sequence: CASSYVQRGFYTF.

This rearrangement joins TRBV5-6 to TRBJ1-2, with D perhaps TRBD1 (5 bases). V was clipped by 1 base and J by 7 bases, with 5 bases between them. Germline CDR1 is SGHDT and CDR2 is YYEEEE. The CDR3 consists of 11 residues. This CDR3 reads CASSLTGGYTF. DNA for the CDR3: TGTGCCAGCAGCTTGACAGGTGGCTACACCTTC.

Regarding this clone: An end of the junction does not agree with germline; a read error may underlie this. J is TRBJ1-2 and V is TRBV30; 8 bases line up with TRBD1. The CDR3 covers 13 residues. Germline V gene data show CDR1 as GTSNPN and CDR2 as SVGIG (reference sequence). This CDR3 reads CLGTGMKGYGYTF. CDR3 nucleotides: TGCCTGGGGACAGGTATGAAGGGCTATGGCTACACCTTC.